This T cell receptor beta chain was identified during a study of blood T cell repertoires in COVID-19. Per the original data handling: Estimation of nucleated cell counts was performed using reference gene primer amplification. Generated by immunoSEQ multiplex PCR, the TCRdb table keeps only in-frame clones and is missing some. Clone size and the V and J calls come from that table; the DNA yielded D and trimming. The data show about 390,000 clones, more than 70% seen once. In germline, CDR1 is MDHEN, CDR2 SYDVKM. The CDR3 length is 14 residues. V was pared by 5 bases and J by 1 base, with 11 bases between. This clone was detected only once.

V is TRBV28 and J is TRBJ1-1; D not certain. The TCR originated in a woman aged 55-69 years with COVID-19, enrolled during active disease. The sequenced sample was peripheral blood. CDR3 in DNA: TGTGCCAGCAGTGAACAGTTCCCGAACACTGAAGCTTTCTTT. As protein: CASSEQFPNTEAFF.